These 24 T cell receptor beta chains share one sample of origin, sequenced in a study of coeliac disease. Data came from immunoSEQ multiplex PCR; TCRdb stores just in-frame clones and leaves some out. Of over 5,500 clones listed, around 61% are singletons. The specimen sequenced was lamina propria lymphocytes from the gut. The source is a man aged 45-65 years with active celiac disease.

V is TRBV7-6 and J is TRBJ1-4; D is possibly TRBD1 (6 bases). The CDR3 length is 16 residues. V was clipped by 1 base and J by 5 bases, with 14 bases between them. Per germline, CDR1 SGHVS and CDR2 FNYEAQ. In DNA form, the CDR3 reads TGTGCCAGCAGCTTAGGAGGGGGGGCGCAAAATGAAAAACTGTTTTTT. It encodes CASSLGGGAQNEKLFF.

This clone is classed as medium-sized (0.01 to 0.1%). This chain joins TRBV5-4 and TRBJ1-1; 11 positions match TRBD1. CDR1 and CDR2 (germline): SGHNT, YYREEE (reference sequence). V was pared by 5 bases and J by 1 base, with 7 bases of the junction left unmatched. There are 16 residues in the CDR3. CDR3 in amino acids: CASSGRGTGGNTEAFF. In DNA form, the CDR3 reads TGTGCCAGCAGTGGCAGGGGGACAGGGGGGAACACTGAAGCTTTCTTT.

The chain uses TRBV12-5 and TRBJ2-1; possibly TRBD1 for D (6 bases). CDR1 is LGHNT and CDR2 is FRNRAP in the germline V gene. This CDR3 is 15 amino acids long. V was pared by 5 bases and J by 2 bases, with 13 bases between. DNA of the CDR3: TGTGCTAGTGGTCCCGGCCAGGGGACCTACAATGAGCAGTTCTTC. It specifies CASGPGQGTYNEQFF.

This CDR3 reads CASSLNGSGGQETQYF. CDR3 bases: TGTGCCAGCAGCTTAAACGGTAGCGGGGGACAAGAGACCCAGTACTTC. V and J are TRBV7-3 and TRBJ2-5, with 9 positions matching TRBD2. V dropped 1 base and J dropped 2; count of bases not matched to a gene: 5. This CDR3 is 16 amino acids long. Germline values: CDR1 SGHTA, CDR2 FQGTGA.

Here the CDR3 reads CANHSGRDNEQFF. The CDR3 nucleotides are TGTGCCAACCATAGCGGGAGAGATAATGAGCAGTTCTTC. The rearrangement links TRBV5-3 to TRBJ2-1, with 9 bases identical to TRBD2. TRBV5-3 is classed as an ORF, of uncertain function. The length of the CDR3 is 13 residues. The ends lost 9 bases at V and 7 bases at J; junction bases unmatched: 8.

This clone is a singleton in its sample. The V gene is TRBV5-1, the J gene TRBJ1-2; tentative D call: TRBD1 (6 bases). Trimming shortened V by 2 bases and J by 0 bases, and 8 bases separated the two germline ends. CDR1 SGHRS and CDR2 YFSETQ come from the germline V gene. The CDR3 is made up of 14 amino acids. This CDR3 reads CASSLGTTNYGYTF. In nucleotides, the CDR3 is TGCGCCAGCAGCTTAGGGACAACTAACTATGGCTACACCTTC.

This clone appeared once. This chain uses TRBV2 with TRBJ2-3; D not certain. The V gene lost 5 bases and the J gene lost 2 bases, with 11 bases spanning the gap. This CDR3 is built from 14 residues. Germline V CDR1 and CDR2: SNHLY, FYNNEI. The CDR3 DNA is TGTGCCAGCAGTCGACAAGGCTTCACAGATACGCAGTATTTT. Its translation is CASSRQGFTDTQYF.

This clone was observed a few times. Written as DNA, the CDR3 is TGTGCCAGCAGCTTATTTAAAGGGGTTTACAATGAGCAGTTCTTC. Residues: CASSLFKGVYNEQFF. This chain joins TRBV7-3 and TRBJ2-1, with D possibly matching TRBD1 (5 bases). The V gene's germline CDR1 is SGHTA and CDR2 FQGTGA. The CDR3 runs to 15 residues. Between the trimmed V and J ends, which lost 2 bases and 4 bases, there was a span of 12 bases.

This clone has more than one count but fewer than ten. The genes are TRBV11-2 and TRBJ2-2; 9 nucleotides align to TRBD2. V lost 3 bases, J lost 5 bases, and 4 bases stayed unmatched. Germline assignment: CDR1 SGHAT and CDR2 FQNNGV. CDR3 length: 15 amino acids. This chain's CDR3 is CASSFSGRVTGELFF. The CDR3 DNA reads as TGTGCCAGCAGCTTTAGCGGGAGAGTTACCGGGGAGCTGTTTTTT.

The J gene is TRBJ1-4, the V gene TRBV23-1, with 11 bases lining up with TRBD1. TRBV23-1 is filed as an ORF, its function uncertain. V gave up 4 bases and J gave up 8 bases; unmatched junction bases: 6. This CDR3 is 15 amino acids long. Here the CDR3 reads CASSLQDRGQEKLFF. Written as DNA, the CDR3 is TGCGCCAGCAGTCTCCAGGACAGGGGGCAAGAAAAACTGTTTTTT.

The rearrangement links TRBV10-1 to TRBJ2-3; 9 bases are shared with TRBD2. CDR3 size: 16 residues. V dropped 2 bases and J dropped 3; count of bases not matched to a gene: 6. CDR1 and CDR2 (germline): WNHNN, SYGVQD (reference sequence). CDR3 loop: CASSEGLAGVTDTQYF. The CDR3 bases are TGCGCCAGCAGTGAGGGGTTAGCGGGAGTAACAGATACGCAGTATTTT.

The V and J genes are TRBV7-3 and TRBJ2-7; 8 nucleotides match TRBD1. The CDR3 has 15 residues. Germline-derived CDR1 and CDR2 are SGHTA and FQGTGA. V shed 3 bases, J shed 3 bases, and the junction held 7 bases outside the gene matches. The CDR3 nucleotides read TGTGCCAGCAGCTTCGCAGGGGGCGCGGGCTACGAGCAGTACTTC. This gives the protein CASSFAGGAGYEQYF.

The chain employs TRBV5-5 and TRBJ1-2; no definite D call. Deletions cut 1 base from V and 4 bases from J, with 11 bases between. The CDR3 covers 14 residues. The germline V gene has CDR1 SGHKS and CDR2 YYEKEE (reference sequence). This CDR3 is CASSLRQAGYGYTF. CDR3 DNA: TGTGCCAGCAGCTTGAGGCAGGCGGGCTATGGCTACACCTTC.

V is TRBV6-5 and J is TRBJ1-2; D perhaps matches TRBD1 (5 bases). This CDR3 has 14 residues. CDR1 MNHEY and CDR2 SVGAGI come from the germline V gene. V lost 6 bases and J 4 bases, leaving 15 bases between the germline ends. Here the CDR3 DNA reads TGTGCCAGCAGGGTCGGAGGGGAGGGCTATGGCTACACCTTC. It encodes CASRVGGEGYGYTF.

The chain joins TRBV7-2 to TRBJ1-4; TRBD1 aligns across 8 bases. Looked up from germline, CDR1 is SGHTA and CDR2 is FQGNSA. V shed 3 bases and J 7 bases; nucleotides not matched to a gene: 1. CDR3 length: 13 amino acids. DNA of the CDR3: TGTGCCAGCAGCTTTGGGACAGGTGAAAAACTGTTTTTT. Its protein product is CASSFGTGEKLFF. The full variable domain, with the rest looked up from reference TRBV7-2 and TRBJ1-4, is GAGVSQSPSNKVTEKGKDVELRCDPISGHTALYWYRQSLGQGLEFLIYFQGNSAPDKSGLPSDRFSAERTGGSVSTLTIQRTQQEDSAVYLCASSFGTGEKLFFGSGTQLSVL.

The rearrangement joins TRBV5-5 to TRBJ2-1, with D perhaps matching TRBD1 (5 bases). In germline, CDR1 is SGHKS, CDR2 YYEKEE (reference sequence). V shed 1 base and J shed 8 bases, with 16 bases lying between them. The CDR3 length is 15 residues. The CDR3 DNA follows: TGTGCCAGCAGCTTGAGGGGCCGCCCAATCGATGAGCAGTTCTTC. It translates to CASSLRGRPIDEQFF.

This chain links TRBV2 with TRBJ1-2; the D is unclear. Trimming cost V 3 bases and J 0 bases, with 11 bases left between them. Germline lookup yields CDR1 SNHLY and CDR2 FYNNEI. The CDR3 contains 15 residues. The CDR3 region has the DNA TGTGCCAGCAGTGAGAGGCAGTTAGCTAACTATGGCTACACCTTC. It translates to CASSERQLANYGYTF.

The chain employs TRBV29-1 and TRBJ1-1, with unresolved D. Germline V CDR1 and CDR2: SQVTM, ANQGSEA. The CDR3 runs 12 residues. The V end lost 6 bases, the J end lost 3 bases, and 11 bases lay between the germline ends. The CDR3 coding sequence is TGCAGCGTACGGGGAGGTGACACTGAAGCTTTCTTT. It translates to CSVRGGDTEAFF.

The J gene is TRBJ2-7, the V gene TRBV7-8; tentative D call: TRBD1 (5 bases). V lost 1 base and J lost 1, with 5 bases in between. Germline V gene lookup returns CDR1 SGHVS and CDR2 FQNEAQ. The CDR3 extends over 13 amino acids. DNA for the CDR3: TGTGCCAGCAGCTTAGACAGGTCCTACGAGCAGTACGTC. Translated: CASSLDRSYEQYV.

The rearrangement links TRBV2 to TRBJ1-4; TRBD1 might be the D (5 bases). Trimming took 6 bases from V and 2 from J, leaving 13 bases between them. The CDR3 length is 15 residues. Germline V gene data show CDR1 as SNHLY and CDR2 as FYNNEI. CDR3 coding DNA: TGTGCCAGCAGGGATATTGGGGCGACTAATGAAAAACTGTTTTTT. The encoded protein is CASRDIGATNEKLFF.

V gene TRBV7-2 combines with J gene TRBJ1-2; 7 bases align to TRBD1. J was trimmed by 5 bases and V by 5 bases; bases with no gene match: 14. The germline V gene has CDR1 SGHTA and CDR2 FQGNSA. The CDR3 length is 16 residues. CDR3 in DNA: TGTGCCAGCAGCGCCCGACAGGGCCGGGGGACTTATGGCTACACCTTC. Translation: CASSARQGRGTYGYTF. Filled out from reference TRBV7-2 and TRBJ1-2, the complete variable domain reads GAGVSQSPSNKVTEKGKDVELRCDPISGHTALYWYRQSLGQGLEFLIYFQGNSAPDKSGLPSDRFSAERTGGSVSTLTIQRTQQEDSAVYLCASSARQGRGTYGYTFGSGTRLTVV.

This rearrangement joins TRBV19 to TRBJ2-4; 9 nucleotides align to TRBD2. Trimming cost V 1 base and J 3 bases; bases outside gene matches: 10. Germline V gene data show CDR1 as LNHDA and CDR2 as SQIVND (reference sequence). The CDR3 loop spans 18 amino acids. The CDR3 nucleotides read TGTGCCAGTAGTATAGCCCGCGGCGGGAGGGCGGGCAAAAACATTCAGTACTTC. As protein: CASSIARGGRAGKNIQYF. The full variable domain, with the rest looked up from reference TRBV19 and TRBJ2-4, is DGGITQSPKYLFRKEGQNVTLSCEQNLNHDAMYWYRQDPGQGLRLIYYSQIVNDFQKGDIAEGYSVSREKKESFPLTVTSAQKNPTAFYLCASSIARGGRAGKNIQYFGAGTRLSVL.

The chain is built from TRBV11-2 and TRBJ2-7, with 7 positions matching TRBD2. There are 18 residues in the CDR3. Germline V gene data show CDR1 as SGHAT and CDR2 as FQNNGV. V lost 1 base and J lost 3; bases outside the gene matches: 15. CDR3 sequence: CASSLVWLRRGDHYEQYF. CDR3 nucleotide sequence: TGTGCCAGCAGCTTAGTATGGCTGCGTCGGGGGGATCACTACGAGCAGTACTTC.

This rearrangement joins TRBV7-6 to TRBJ2-3, with 13 nucleotides matching TRBD2. The CDR3 totals 16 residues. The V segment lost 5 bases and the J segment 2 bases; nucleotides outside the gene matches: 4. CDR1 and CDR2 from the germline V gene are SGHVS and FNYEAQ. CDR3 nucleotide sequence: TGTGCCAGCAGCCCGACTAGCGGGAGGCCCACAGATACGCAGTATTTT. Translation: CASSPTSGRPTDTQYF.